The 2 T cell receptor beta chains reported below all come from one sample, sequenced in a study of cytomegalovirus exposure and HLA in healthy donors. PCR primers comprised 60 Vbeta and 13 Jbeta primers. Some clones are missing from TCRdb's copy, which holds only in-frame ones; the method was immunoSEQ multiplex PCR. Seen here are 90,000 or so clones, approximately 80% observed once, and the top ten hold around 3.2%. Material: PBMCs. Receptors originate from a man under 40 in good health and CMV-seropositive.

The J gene is TRBJ2-3, the V gene TRBV6-4; 9 bases are shared with TRBD2. V lost 3 bases and J lost 2; bases outside the gene matches: 6. Germline assignment: CDR1 MRHNA and CDR2 SNTAGT. CDR3 length: 16 amino acids. The DNA of the CDR3 is TGTGCCAGCAGTGAGACTAGCGGAGCCCCCACAGATACGCAGTATTTT. It encodes CASSETSGAPTDTQYF.

This chain connects TRBV25-1 to TRBJ2-5; TRBD1 matches 7 bases. The CDR3 is made up of 15 amino acids. Per the germline V gene, CDR1 is MGHDK and CDR2 is SYGVNS. The trim removed 1 base at V and 3 bases at J, leaving 5 bases unmatched. The CDR3 here is CASSEFKGAEETQYF. CDR3 bases: TGTGCCAGCAGTGAATTCAAGGGGGCCGAAGAGACCCAGTACTTC.